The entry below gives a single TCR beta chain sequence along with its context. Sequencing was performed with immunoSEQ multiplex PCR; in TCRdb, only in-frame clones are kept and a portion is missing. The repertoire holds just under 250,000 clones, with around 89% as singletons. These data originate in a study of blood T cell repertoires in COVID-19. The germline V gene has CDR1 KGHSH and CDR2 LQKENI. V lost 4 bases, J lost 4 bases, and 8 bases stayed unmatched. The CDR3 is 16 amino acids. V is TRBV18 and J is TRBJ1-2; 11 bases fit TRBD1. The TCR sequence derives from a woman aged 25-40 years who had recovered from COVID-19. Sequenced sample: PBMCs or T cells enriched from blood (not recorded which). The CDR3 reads CASSQGQGASGYGYTF. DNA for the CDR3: TGTGCCAGCTCACAAGGACAGGGGGCGTCCGGCTATGGCTACACCTTC.